A selection of T cell receptor beta chains follows, all from one sample in a study of blood T cell repertoires in COVID-19. TCRdb keeps only in-frame clones here, not all; method: immunoSEQ multiplex PCR. The data hold around 69,000 clones, with about four fifths observed a single time. The sequenced sample consisted of peripheral blood. The receptors were sampled from a woman in her 70s with acute or convalescent COVID-19. The CDR3 runs from the conserved cysteine through the conserved F or W. D genes are given only for firm matches. Clone size is shown for a subset of rows, as once, few, many or a class of expanded clone.

d_call: TRBD2
j_call: TRBJ2-3
v_call: TRBV10-2
clone_size: -
cdr3_aa: CASSVGGGLSTDTQYF
cdr3_nt: TGCGCCAGCAGTGTCGGGGGGGGGTTAAGCACAGATACGCAGTATTTT

d_call: -
j_call: TRBJ2-7
v_call: TRBV27
clone_size: -
cdr3_aa: CASSPMQGYSSYEQYF
cdr3_nt: TGTGCCAGCAGTCCTATGCAGGGGTATAGCTCCTACGAGCAGTACTTC

d_call: -
j_call: TRBJ1-3
v_call: TRBV11-2
clone_size: -
cdr3_aa: CASSLGRGTGNTIYF
cdr3_nt: TGTGCCAGCAGCTTAGGGCGGGGTACTGGAAACACCATATATTTT

d_call: -
j_call: TRBJ1-4
v_call: TRBV7-7
clone_size: once
cdr3_aa: CASSRREGADEKLFF
cdr3_nt: TGTGCCAGCAGCCGTAGGGAGGGAGCAGATGAAAAACTGTTTTTT

d_call: -
j_call: TRBJ2-5
v_call: TRBV24-1
clone_size: -
cdr3_aa: CATSRAGQETQYF
cdr3_nt: TGTGCCACCAGCCGCGCGGGCCAAGAGACCCAGTACTTC

d_call: TRBD2
j_call: TRBJ2-5
v_call: TRBV7-2
clone_size: -
cdr3_aa: CASSRRLAGSLETQYF
cdr3_nt: TGTGCCAGCAGCCGTCGCCTAGCGGGCTCCCTGGAGACCCAGTACTTC

d_call: -
j_call: TRBJ1-5
v_call: TRBV18
clone_size: -
cdr3_aa: CASSPSGSEPQHF
cdr3_nt: TGTGCCAGCTCCCCCTCGGGAAGTGAGCCCCAGCATTTT

d_call: TRBD1
j_call: TRBJ2-2
v_call: TRBV7-6
clone_size: -
cdr3_aa: CASSSTGGFLIGELFF
cdr3_nt: TGTGCCAGCAGCTCTACAGGGGGGTTTCTTATCGGGGAGCTGTTTTTT

d_call: -
j_call: TRBJ2-6
v_call: TRBV7-3
clone_size: -
cdr3_aa: CASSPQQGLSGANVLTF
cdr3_nt: TGTGCCAGCAGCCCCCAGCAGGGTTTGTCCGGGGCCAACGTCCTGACTTTC

d_call: -
j_call: TRBJ2-2
v_call: TRBV5-4
clone_size: -
cdr3_aa: CASYDRVTGELFF
cdr3_nt: TGTGCCAGCTACGACAGAGTCACCGGGGAGCTGTTTTTT